The 8 T cell receptor beta chains reported below all come from one sample, sequenced in a study of blood T cell repertoires in COVID-19. Method: immunoSEQ multiplex PCR; TCRdb's copy keeps in-frame clones and lacks some. This table holds 100,000 to 150,000 clones, around 83% found once. The sequencing sample was made of peripheral blood. The receptor source for this set is a woman of 80 years or more with COVID-19, enrolled during active disease.

The rearrangement links TRBV6-5 to TRBJ2-7; 11 bases agree with TRBD1. V lost 0 bases, J lost 6 bases, and 4 bases stayed unmatched. The CDR3 loop spans 15 amino acids. Germline V CDR1 and CDR2: MNHEY, SVGAGI. In DNA, the CDR3 is TGTGCCAGCAGTTACTCTTTGGGGACAGGGGGCGAGCAGTACTTC. Translated: CASSYSLGTGGEQYF.

This clone was observed once. The rearrangement joins TRBV19 to TRBJ1-1, with D perhaps TRBD1 (6 bases). This CDR3 has 14 residues. The germline V and J ends were trimmed by 5 bases and 2 bases, with 12 bases remaining between them. CDR1 and CDR2 from the germline V gene are LNHDA and SQIVND (reference sequence). This CDR3 is CASSHRETNTEAFF. The CDR3 DNA reads TGTGCCAGTAGTCACAGGGAAACTAACACTGAAGCTTTCTTT. Using reference TRBV19 and TRBJ1-1 for the parts outside the CDR3, the full variable domain is DGGITQSPKYLFRKEGQNVTLSCEQNLNHDAMYWYRQDPGQGLRLIYYSQIVNDFQKGDIAEGYSVSREKKESFPLTVTSAQKNPTAFYLCASSHRETNTEAFFGQGTRLTVV.

The chain couples TRBV11-1 to TRBJ2-3, with D unresolved. The CDR3 sequence is 13 residues long. Trimming removed 3 bases from V and 3 bases from J, with 7 bases in between. In germline, CDR1 is SGHAT, CDR2 FQDESV (reference sequence). CDR3 sequence (DNA): TGTGCCAGCAGCTTTGTCGGTACAGATACGCAGTATTTT. Its translation is CASSFVGTDTQYF. Together with reference TRBV11-1 and TRBJ2-3, the CDR3 gives the full variable domain: EAEVAQSPRYKITEKSQAVAFWCDPISGHATLYWYRQILGQGPELLVQFQDESVVDDSQLPKDRFSAERLKGVDSTLKIQPAELGDSAMYLCASSFVGTDTQYFGPGTRLTVL.

This clone came up once. V gene TRBV4-2 combines with J gene TRBJ1-2, with 8 bases fitting TRBD1. The junction had 13 bases not matched to a gene; V was cut back by 3 bases and J by 4 bases. Germline loops: CDR1 LGHNA, CDR2 YNFKEQ. The CDR3 has 17 amino acids. The CDR3 DNA is TGTGCCAGCAGCCAGGCTCAGACAGGGGTAAGGGGCTATGGCTACACCTTC. It translates to CASSQAQTGVRGYGYTF.

The chain links TRBV6-6 to TRBJ2-3; D not resolved. V gave up 5 bases and J gave up 0 bases, with 18 bases separating them. CDR3 length: 17 residues. Germline V lookup: CDR1 MNHNY, CDR2 SVGAGI (reference sequence). The CDR3 DNA follows: TGTGCCAGCAGTAGATACCACTCCCGACTTAGCACAGATACGCAGTATTTT. The encoded protein is CASSRYHSRLSTDTQYF.

The V call is TRBV15, the J call TRBJ2-5, with TRBD1 identical over 9 bases. Trimming cost V 0 bases and J 2 bases; bases outside gene matches: 1. CDR3 length equals 15 residues. Germline CDR1 LNHNV, CDR2 YYDKDF (reference sequence). The CDR3 protein is CATSREGQGQETQYF. The CDR3 coding sequence is TGTGCCACCAGCAGAGAGGGACAGGGACAAGAGACCCAGTACTTC.

The V and J genes are TRBV11-2 and TRBJ1-1; 7 positions agree with TRBD1. With V trimmed by 0 bases and J by 3 bases, 4 bases remained unmatched. The CDR3 contains 15 residues. Germline CDR1 reads SGHAT; CDR2 reads FQNNGV. The CDR3 DNA follows: TGTGCCAGCAGCTTAGAGAGGACAGGACACACTGAAGCTTTCTTT. Translated: CASSLERTGHTEAFF.

The rearrangement joins TRBV18 to TRBJ1-1; perhaps TRBD1 as D (5 bases). Germline V gene sequence: CDR1 KGHSH, CDR2 LQKENI. The CDR3 is made up of 16 amino acids. With 3 bases removed from V and 0 bases from J, the gap between germline ends came to 14 bases. This chain's CDR3 is CASSPLPPTVNTEAFF. DNA for the CDR3: TGTGCCAGCTCACCGCTACCGCCGACAGTGAACACTGAAGCTTTCTTT.